Following are 22 T cell receptor beta chains from one sample sequenced in a study of cytomegalovirus exposure and HLA in healthy donors. PCR was performed using 60 Vbeta and 13 Jbeta primers. TCRdb's table, derived via immunoSEQ multiplex PCR, lists solely in-frame clones and lacks some. The sample has about 200,000 clones; roughly 83% are singletons. Sequenced: PBMCs. All receptors derive from a male donor in good health and CMV-seropositive.

A note on this clone: This CDR3 is also generated by other DNA sequences in the sample. V is TRBV6-5 and J is TRBJ1-1; unclear D gene. Trimming took off 7 bases at V and 1 base at J, with 16 bases between the two ends. This CDR3 is built from 15 residues. Germline CDR1 is MNHEY and CDR2 is SVGAGI. The CDR3 DNA sequence: TGTGCCAGCATTCGGTCACCCGCGGAGAACACTGAAGCTTTCTTT. This codes for CASIRSPAENTEAFF.

The rearrangement joins TRBV6-6 to TRBJ2-1; D gene unclear. CDR1 is MNHNY and CDR2 is SVGAGI in the germline V gene (reference sequence). The CDR3 runs to 11 residues. V was cut by 8 bases and J by 10 bases, with 12 bases left in between. The CDR3 DNA sequence: TGTGCCAGCTTTTATTCTAACGAGCAGTTCTTC. Its protein product is CASFYSNEQFF.

The V and J genes are TRBV18 and TRBJ1-1; TRBD1 agrees at 7 bases. There are 14 residues in the CDR3. With 5 bases clipped from V and 2 bases from J, the junction kept 5 bases outside the gene matches. In germline, CDR1 is KGHSH, CDR2 LQKENI. CDR3 protein: CASSIGTVNTEAFF. The DNA of the CDR3 is TGTGCCAGCTCAATAGGGACAGTAAACACTGAAGCTTTCTTT.

The chain joins TRBV9 to TRBJ2-2; possibly TRBD1 for D (5 bases). Germline loops: CDR1 SGDLS, CDR2 YYNGEE. V was cut by 0 bases and J by 5 bases, with 11 bases left in between. The CDR3 runs 15 residues. In DNA form, the CDR3 reads TGTGCCAGCAGCGTAGCAGGGTTCCGGACCGGGGAGCTGTTTTTT. Its protein is CASSVAGFRTGELFF.

The chain is built from TRBV4-2 and TRBJ2-6, with 10 bases matching TRBD1. Germline V gives CDR1 LGHNA, CDR2 YNFKEQ. V shed 2 bases and J 0 bases; nucleotides not matched to a gene: 10. The CDR3 sequence is 20 residues long. For the CDR3, the DNA is TGTGCCAGCAGCCAACGTATCTGGGACAGGGGAAGCTCTGGGGCCAACGTCCTGACTTTC. Residues: CASSQRIWDRGSSGANVLTF.

The chain recombines TRBV15 with TRBJ2-7, with 7 bases that match TRBD1. With 1 base clipped from V and 1 base from J, the junction kept 13 bases outside the gene matches. Germline V lookup: CDR1 LNHNV, CDR2 YYDKDF (reference sequence). This CDR3 comprises 18 residues. CDR3 loop: CATSRGARGQTGSYEQYF. Here the CDR3 DNA reads TGTGCCACCAGCAGAGGAGCAAGGGGACAGACTGGATCCTACGAGCAGTACTTC.

The chain uses TRBV4-2 and TRBJ2-3; 13 bases fit TRBD2. Germline V gene sequence: CDR1 LGHNA, CDR2 YNFKEQ. CDR3 size: 18 residues. V gave up 0 bases and J gave up 3 bases; unmatched junction bases: 6. In nucleotides, the CDR3 is TGTGCCAGCAGCCAAGACCGACTAGCGGGAGGTTTGACAGATACGCAGTATTTT. Amino acids: CASSQDRLAGGLTDTQYF.

The chain combines TRBV5-1 with TRBJ2-1; TRBD2 agrees at 12 bases. V shed 7 bases and J 2 bases; nucleotides not matched to a gene: 4. Germline CDR1 SGHRS, CDR2 YFSETQ. The CDR3 is made up of 15 amino acids. The CDR3 nucleotides read TGCGCCAGCTCGCTAGCGGGGGGGACCTACAATGAGCAGTTCTTC. Protein product: CASSLAGGTYNEQFF.

This rearrangement joins TRBV11-2 to TRBJ1-5, with D unresolved. The germline V and J ends were trimmed by 0 bases and 3 bases, with 9 bases remaining between them. The CDR3 has 15 amino acids. Per germline, CDR1 SGHAT and CDR2 FQNNGV. The DNA of the CDR3 is TGTGCCAGCAGCTTAGATCACAGTAACAATCAGCCCCAGCATTTT. Amino acids: CASSLDHSNNQPQHF.

The sample holds one count of this clone. The J gene is TRBJ2-3, the V gene TRBV7-3; the match to TRBD2 covers 9 bases. The V gene's germline CDR1 is SGHTA and CDR2 FQGTGA. V shed 1 base, J shed 2 bases, and the junction held 4 bases outside the gene matches. CDR3 length: 16 residues. CDR3: CASSLRSGGHTDTQYF. CDR3 nucleotide sequence: TGTGCCAGCAGCTTAAGGAGCGGGGGGCACACAGATACGCAGTATTTT.

This chain connects TRBV30 to TRBJ1-4; D remains unclear. The CDR3 sequence is 12 residues long. The V gene's germline CDR1 is GTSNPN and CDR2 SVGIG (reference sequence). Trimming shortened V by 0 bases and J by 8 bases, and 7 bases separated the two germline ends. CDR3 in DNA: TGTGCCTGGAGTGTAAAGCCGGAAAAACTGTTTTTT. This gives the protein CAWSVKPEKLFF.

This clone was recorded once. This chain uses TRBV7-3 with TRBJ2-5, with 8 bases fitting TRBD2. Germline values: CDR1 SGHTA, CDR2 FQGTGA. CDR3 size: 17 residues. The V segment lost 5 bases and the J segment 5 bases; nucleotides outside the gene matches: 16. The CDR3 sequence: CASSGGTAGGFRETQYF. The CDR3 nucleotides are TGTGCCAGCAGCGGCGGAACGGCGGGGGGCTTCCGGGAGACCCAGTACTTC.

V and J are TRBV28 and TRBJ2-5, with 11 positions matching TRBD2. The junction had 4 bases not matched to a gene; V was cut back by 7 bases and J by 3 bases. Germline assignment: CDR1 MDHEN and CDR2 SYDVKM. The CDR3 consists of 14 residues. The CDR3 reads CASNVAGGKETQYF. The CDR3 region has the DNA TGTGCCAGCAATGTAGCGGGGGGGAAAGAGACCCAGTACTTC.

The chain carries TRBV18 and TRBJ1-5; TRBD1 matches at 9 bases. The CDR3 length is 19 residues. Trimming took 1 base from V and 7 from J; bases not matched to a gene: 17. The germline V gene has CDR1 KGHSH and CDR2 LQKENI. CDR3 coding DNA: TGTGCCAGCTCACCACGGGACAGGGAGGAACTCGGGGGCAGGCAGCCCCAGCATTTT. Translating gives CASSPRDREELGGRQPQHF. The variable domain in full, completed from reference TRBV18 and TRBJ1-5, reads NAGVMQNPRHLVRRRGQEARLRCSPMKGHSHVYWYRQLPEEGLKFMVYLQKENIIDESGMPKERFSAEFPKEGPSILRIQQVVRGDSAAYFCASSPRDREELGGRQPQHFGDGTRLSIL.

The count of this clone is one. The CDR3 DNA follows: TGTGCCAGCAGAGGACTAGCGGGGCACACCGGGGAGCTGTTTTTT. Its protein product is CASRGLAGHTGELFF. V is TRBV6-1 and J is TRBJ2-2; 12 bases align to TRBD2. There are 15 residues in the CDR3. Trimming cost V 6 bases and J 3 bases; bases outside gene matches: 2. CDR1 and CDR2 from the germline V gene are MNHNS and SASEGT.

J is TRBJ1-2 and V is TRBV27; 8 bases align to TRBD1. Trimming cost V 4 bases and J 14 bases; bases outside gene matches: 9. This CDR3 region has 12 residues. Germline values: CDR1 MNHEY, CDR2 SMNVEV (reference sequence). In DNA, the CDR3 is TGTGCCAGCAGTTACGGACAGGGAGGTTATACCTTC. It is translated as CASSYGQGGYTF.

V gene TRBV27 combines with J gene TRBJ2-2; 8 nucleotides agree with TRBD2. This CDR3 has 19 residues. Germline loops: CDR1 MNHEY, CDR2 SMNVEV (reference sequence). The V segment lost 2 bases and the J segment 0 bases; nucleotides outside the gene matches: 11. The CDR3 is CASSLIPLLAAPNTGELFF. The CDR3 nucleotides read TGTGCCAGCAGTTTAATTCCCTTACTAGCGGCCCCGAACACCGGGGAGCTGTTTTTT.

The rearrangement joins TRBV9 to TRBJ2-1, with no clear D. This CDR3 has 14 residues. The V end was cut by 0 bases, the J end by 10 bases, with 14 bases between. Germline lookup yields CDR1 SGDLS and CDR2 YYNGEE. The CDR3 nucleotides read TGTGCCAGCAGCGTAGACCGAGCACAGACGGAGCAGTTCTTC. It is translated as CASSVDRAQTEQFF. Variable domain in full (rest from reference TRBV9 and TRBJ2-1): DSGVTQTPKHLITATGQRVTLRCSPRSGDLSVYWYQQSLDQGLQFLIQYYNGEERAKGNILERFSAQQFPDLHSELNLSSLELGDSALYFCASSVDRAQTEQFFGPGTRLTVL.

The chain joins TRBV6-1 to TRBJ2-2; possibly TRBD2 for D (6 bases). CDR3 size: 16 residues. CDR1 is MNHNS and CDR2 is SASEGT in the germline V gene. Deletions cut 4 bases from V and 13 bases from J, with 25 bases between. CDR3: CASSGAPTLTSRVLFF. DNA of the CDR3: TGTGCCAGCAGTGGTGCTCCTACGCTTACTAGCCGGGTGCTGTTTTTT.

V and J are TRBV9 and TRBJ2-7, with a weak D call TRBD2 (5 bases). The ends were cut back, 3 bases at V and 3 bases at J, with 10 bases in the middle. This CDR3 has 13 amino acids. Germline V CDR1 and CDR2: SGDLS, YYNGEE. The chain's CDR3 is CASSASLGYEQYF. DNA for the CDR3: TGTGCCAGCAGCGCATCACTAGGCTACGAGCAGTACTTC. Combining the CDR3 with reference TRBV9 and TRBJ2-7 gives the whole variable domain DSGVTQTPKHLITATGQRVTLRCSPRSGDLSVYWYQQSLDQGLQFLIQYYNGEERAKGNILERFSAQQFPDLHSELNLSSLELGDSALYFCASSASLGYEQYFGPGTRLTVT.

This chain joins TRBV6-5 and TRBJ1-2, with D possibly matching TRBD1 (6 bases). The V end lost 3 bases, the J end lost 8 bases, and 13 bases lay between the germline ends. The CDR3 is 13 residues long. Germline CDR1 is MNHEY and CDR2 is SVGAGI. The CDR3 DNA sequence: TGTGCCAGCAGTTATCACGACAGGTCCGGCTACACCTTC. Translation: CASSYHDRSGYTF.

The rearrangement uses TRBV27 and TRBJ1-5; no definite D call. V was pared by 6 bases and J by 2 bases, with 14 bases between. From germline, CDR1 is MNHEY and CDR2 SMNVEV (reference sequence). The CDR3 is 15 amino acids. The CDR3: CASSRHLFGNQPQHF. The CDR3 bases are TGTGCCAGCAGCCGACATTTATTTGGCAATCAGCCCCAGCATTTT.